The clone carrying this TCR beta chain turned up a few times. Its antigen is not known. This specimen belongs to a study of blood T cells in healthy people across ages. Study-level points and caveats: With donor CMV status unknown, expanded clonotype changes were possibly confounded.

The second PCR ran about 7 to 12 cycles with a sample-barcoded 5' primer and J-beta primers. Using its own MiXCR run on the 5' RACE reads, TCRdb lists one record per CDR3 protein. Here the sample spans around 700,000 distinct CDR3 sequences, 25% being singletons. The CDR3 is made up of 15 amino acids. From germline, CDR1 is SGHNT and CDR2 YENEEA. Trimming removed 6 bases from V and 7 bases from J, with 20 bases in between. The same sample was also used in a study of T cells of mothers and their children.

The V call is TRBV11-3, the J call TRBJ2-3; D gene unclear. The TCR sequence derives from a boy aged 5 to 17 in good health. Specimen: blood. The CDR3 protein is CASSDMPGRTYTQYF. The CDR3 DNA reads TGTGCCAGCAGTGATATGCCCGGACGCACGTATACGCAGTATTTT. The whole variable domain, remainder taken from reference TRBV11-3 and TRBJ2-3, is EAGVVQSPRYKIIEKKQPVAFWCNPISGHNTLYWYLQNLGQGPELLIRYENEEAVDDSQLPKDRFSAERLKGVDSTLKIQPAELGDSAVYLCASSDMPGRTYTQYFGPGTRLTVL.